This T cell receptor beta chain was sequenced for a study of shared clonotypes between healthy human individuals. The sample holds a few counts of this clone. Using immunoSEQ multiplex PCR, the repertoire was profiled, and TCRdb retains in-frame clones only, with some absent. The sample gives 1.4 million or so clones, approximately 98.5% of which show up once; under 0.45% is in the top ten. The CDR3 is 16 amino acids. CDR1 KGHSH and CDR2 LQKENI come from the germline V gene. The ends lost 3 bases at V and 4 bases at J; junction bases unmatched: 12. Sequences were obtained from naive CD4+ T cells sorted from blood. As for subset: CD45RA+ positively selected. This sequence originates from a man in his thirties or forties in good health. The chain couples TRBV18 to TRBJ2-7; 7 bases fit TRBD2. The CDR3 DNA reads TGTGCCAGCTCACCCTCCCTCCTAGCGGACGAATACGAGCAGTACTTC. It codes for CASSPSLLADEYEQYF.